This TCR beta chain came from a study of vaccination and CD4 T cells after COVID-19. Study outcomes and limitations: Convalescent patients had 304 of 307 vaccine-specific clones showing spike mono-reactivity.

CDR1 is SGHTA, CDR2 FQGNSA, per germline. The J segment lost 4 bases and the V segment lost 3 bases, leaving 5 bases of the junction unmatched. The CDR3 contains 15 residues. This clonotype was seen a few times. What it recognizes is unknown. Sequenced with the Oncomine TCR Beta short-read assay was DNA taken from cultured CD4+ T cells. TCRdb itself ran the PCR reads through MiXCR, one entry per CDR3 protein. Of 10,000 to 11,000 distinct CDR3 sequences in the sample, around 25% were seen once. Treatment meaning: approximately nine-day PBMC culture with coronavirus spike peptide pools or control peptides (ViraFEST assay).

The J gene is TRBJ1-1, the V gene TRBV7-2, with 10 bases matching TRBD1. The sample in question was CD4+ T cells from blood, cultured in vitro, obtained after SARS-CoV-2 vaccination. This TCR was sampled from a human donor who had recovered from COVID-19. The DNA of the CDR3 is TGTGCCAGCAGCTTCGCCGGGACAGGGGCCACTGAAGCTTTCTTT. Amino acid sequence: CASSFAGTGATEAFF.